These 13 T cell receptor beta chains share one sample of origin, sequenced in a study of T cell responses to AZD1222 COVID-19 vaccine. Data came from immunoSEQ multiplex PCR; TCRdb stores just in-frame clones and leaves some out. The sample lists about 100,000 clones; roughly 86% were seen once. Sequencing was performed on peripheral blood, taken on day 0 of MenACWY control vaccination. All receptors come from an adult in good health.

The genes are TRBV6-5 and TRBJ1-1; 9 bases match TRBD1. Looked up from germline, CDR1 is MNHEY and CDR2 is SVGAGI. The CDR3 consists of 15 residues. Losses at the gene ends were 2 bases for V and 2 bases for J; bases not matched to a gene: 3. CDR3 in DNA: TGTGCCAGCAGTTACGCGACAGGGGGTAACACTGAAGCTTTCTTT. Translating it yields CASSYATGGNTEAFF.

The rearrangement uses TRBV3-1 (or the pseudogene TRBV3-2) and TRBJ1-2; TRBD1 is a possible D gene (5 bases). The CDR3 has 13 amino acids. Germline V gene data show CDR1 as LGHDT and CDR2 as YNNKEL (reference sequence). Trimming removed 6 bases at V and 3 bases at J, with 11 bases between. The CDR3 sequence: CASSMDTDYGYTF. The CDR3 nucleotides read TGTGCCAGCAGTATGGACACTGACTATGGCTACACCTTC.

The V gene is TRBV4-3, the J gene TRBJ1-3, with D tentatively TRBD1 (5 bases). Germline loops: CDR1 LGHNA, CDR2 YSLEER. The ends were cut back, 4 bases at V and 2 bases at J, with 15 bases in the middle. The CDR3 has 16 residues. In DNA, the CDR3 is TGCGCCAGCAGCCCTACTAACTGGGGGGCTGGAAACACCATATATTTT. It codes for CASSPTNWGAGNTIYF.

The chain couples TRBV18 to TRBJ2-3; 7 nucleotides agree with TRBD1. The ends lost 3 bases at V and 0 bases at J; junction bases unmatched: 9. The CDR3 covers 17 residues. Germline-derived CDR1 and CDR2 are KGHSH and LQKENI. The CDR3 reads CASSPPRGTTSTDTQYF. CDR3 nucleotides: TGTGCCAGCTCACCCCCCAGGGGGACAACTAGCACAGATACGCAGTATTTT.

The chain carries TRBV4-2 and TRBJ1-4; 7 nucleotides align to TRBD1. After removal of 0 bases from V and 8 bases from J, the junction contained 12 bases not matched to a gene. Germline V gene lookup returns CDR1 LGHNA and CDR2 YNFKEQ. The CDR3 runs to 17 residues. The CDR3 DNA reads TGTGCCAGCAGCCAAGAAATGGCAGGGGGGAGAGGGGAAAAACTGTTTTTT. It encodes CASSQEMAGGRGEKLFF.

As for this clone: In the same sample, other DNA sequences code for this CDR3. This chain uses TRBV2 with TRBJ1-2, with D unclear. The germline gives CDR1 SNHLY, CDR2 FYNNEI. V was shortened by 2 bases and J by 0 bases, with 7 bases between the two germline ends. This CDR3 comprises 14 residues. DNA of the CDR3: TGTGCCAGCAGTGAACTCAGTGCTAACTATGGCTACACCTTC. It codes for CASSELSANYGYTF.

This chain links TRBV14 with TRBJ2-5, with D possibly TRBD2 on 6 matching bases. Germline lookup yields CDR1 SGHDN and CDR2 FVKESK. V shed 4 bases and J shed 2 bases, with 17 bases lying between them. CDR3 length: 16 amino acids. This CDR3 reads CASSRPEGTAQETQYF. DNA for the CDR3: TGTGCCAGCAGCCGGCCGGAGGGTACAGCTCAAGAGACCCAGTACTTC.

V is TRBV7-2 and J is TRBJ2-1, with TRBD1 matching over 9 bases. V was pared by 4 bases and J by 2 bases, with 6 bases of the junction left unmatched. The germline gives CDR1 SGHTA, CDR2 FQGNSA. This CDR3 is 16 amino acids long. CDR3 bases: TGTGCCAGCAGCTCCAGGACAGGGGCGGCCTACAATGAGCAGTTCTTC. This sequence encodes CASSSRTGAAYNEQFF. Complete variable domain (other parts from reference TRBV7-2 and TRBJ2-1): GAGVSQSPSNKVTEKGKDVELRCDPISGHTALYWYRQSLGQGLEFLIYFQGNSAPDKSGLPSDRFSAERTGGSVSTLTIQRTQQEDSAVYLCASSSRTGAAYNEQFFGPGTRLTVL.

This clone was counted once. The chain joins TRBV19 to TRBJ2-7, with a possible D match to TRBD1 (6 bases). CDR1 is LNHDA and CDR2 is SQIVND in the germline V gene (reference sequence). This CDR3 region has 13 residues. The germline V and J ends were trimmed by 5 bases and 6 bases, with 14 bases remaining between them. CDR3 amino acids: CASSDGQTFEQYF. CDR3 sequence (DNA): TGTGCCAGTAGTGATGGACAGACTTTCGAGCAGTACTTC.

The genes are TRBV28 and TRBJ2-5, with D unclear. The CDR3 loop spans 11 amino acids. The ends were cut back, 8 bases at V and 5 bases at J, with 9 bases in the middle. Germline CDR1 is MDHEN and CDR2 is SYDVKM. CDR3 coding DNA: TGTGCCAGCCTCCAGGAGGAGACCCAGTACTTC. It is translated as CASLQEETQYF.

The V gene is TRBV5-1, the J gene TRBJ2-7; 7 positions agree with TRBD2. CDR1 is SGHRS, CDR2 YFSETQ, per germline. The J segment lost 3 bases and the V segment lost 5 bases, leaving 5 bases of the junction unmatched. The CDR3 spans 13 residues. CDR3: CASSREALYEQYF. DNA for the CDR3: TGCGCCAGCAGTCGGGAGGCCCTCTACGAGCAGTACTTC.

DNA for the CDR3: TGTGCCAGCAGTTACGGGGAGCCCACTGAAGCTTTCTTT. It yields the protein CASSYGEPTEAFF. The chain links TRBV6-5 to TRBJ1-1, with unresolved D. This CDR3 spans 13 amino acids. CDR1 and CDR2 (germline): MNHEY, SVGAGI. Trimming cost V 2 bases and J 4 bases, with 8 bases left between them.

This chain joins TRBV28 and TRBJ1-3; D is undetermined. CDR3 length equals 14 residues. The V end lost 2 bases, the J end lost 9 bases, and 14 bases lay between the germline ends. The germline CDR1 and CDR2 sequences are MDHEN and SYDVKM. The CDR3 coding sequence is TGTGCCAGCAGTTTAGGGCCCCTCGCCCCCACCATATATTTT. This sequence encodes CASSLGPLAPTIYF.